This entry features one TCR beta chain sequence. Its antigen is as yet unknown. Coverage ceases 3 residues before the CDR3 finishes, and the germline J gene fills in the end. V dropped 0 bases and J dropped 0 bases, with 9 bases sitting between them. In germline, CDR1 is GTSNPN, CDR2 SVGIG (reference sequence). The CDR3 consists of 15 residues. This sample stems from a study of T cell clonality in common variable immunodeficiency. The repertoire was sequenced with immunoSEQ multiplex PCR; TCRdb's copy has only in-frame clones and lacks some. The sample holds around 13,000 clones, and no clone turns up only once. Study results and caveats: CVID subjects showed higher TCRbeta clonality than healthy controls. Reportedly, TCR beta sequences from common variable immunodeficiency showed fewer deletions and N-nucleotide insertions. CVID subjects shared fewer TCRbeta clones than healthy controls did.

This receptor was obtained from a human donor with common variable immunodeficiency. The source material was peripheral blood mononuclear cells. This chain uses TRBV30 with TRBJ1-5; D not resolved. The DNA read from the CDR3 is TGTGCCTGGAGTGTACACAGAGATAGCAATCAGCCC. It yields the protein CAWSVHRDSNQP. The CDR3 in its entirety is CAWSVHRDSNQPQHF.